This T cell receptor (beta chain) was sequenced in a study of naive and memory T cell subsets. There are many counts of this clonotype. Amplification of ligated cDNA took four PCR rounds with SP2 and nested alpha and beta constant primers. Blood and skin TCR RNA was reverse transcribed with alpha and beta constant primers. TCRdb re-called the UMI-ligation and nested PCR reads through MiXCR, storing one row per CDR3 protein. In the table there are some 40,000 distinct CDR3 sequences, 8% to 13% of which are singletons. V was shortened by 7 bases and J by 4 bases, with 14 bases between the two germline ends. The germline gives CDR1 SGHRS, CDR2 YFSETQ. CDR3 length: 14 residues. The treatment is: skin biopsy from PPD injection site in Mantoux-positive individual. TCR cDNA received a 3' ligated oligonucleotide that carried a UMI. Reverse transcription used DNase-treated unsorted total RNA, aiming for roughly 1 to 1,100 ng.

The starting material was skin, obtained from a tuberculin skin test site. The clonotype was recovered from an adult in good health. The chain employs TRBV5-1 and TRBJ2-2; D might be TRBD2 (6 bases). The CDR3 DNA is TGCGCCAGCCGGGGGAGACAGACCACCGGGGAGCTGTTTTTT. Translation gives CASRGRQTTGELFF.